This TCR beta chain was sequenced in a study of CD8+ T cells in alopecia areata. The treatment here: oral pan-JAK inhibitor, 5-10 mg twice daily. The investigators collected lesional scalp punch biopsies and peripheral blood from alopecia areata patients. Germline V gene data show CDR1 as SGHRS and CDR2 as YFSETQ. There are 14 residues in the CDR3. V lost 6 bases and J lost 7; bases outside the gene matches: 12. Extraction and reverse transcription of RNA yielded cDNA as the sequencing template. Measured with immunoSEQ multiplex PCR; TCRdb has only the in-frame clones, and not every one. The sample holds about 250,000 clones, approximately 60% seen once.

The sample was CD4+ T cells sorted from blood, taken around week 54, from a patient treated with tofacitinib. The clonotype originates from a human donor with alopecia areata. The chain recombines TRBV5-1 with TRBJ1-1; 7 nucleotides align to TRBD1. The CDR3 is CASIPDAAGGEAFF. CDR3 coding DNA: TGCGCCAGCATCCCAGACGCGGCAGGGGGTGAAGCTTTCTTT.